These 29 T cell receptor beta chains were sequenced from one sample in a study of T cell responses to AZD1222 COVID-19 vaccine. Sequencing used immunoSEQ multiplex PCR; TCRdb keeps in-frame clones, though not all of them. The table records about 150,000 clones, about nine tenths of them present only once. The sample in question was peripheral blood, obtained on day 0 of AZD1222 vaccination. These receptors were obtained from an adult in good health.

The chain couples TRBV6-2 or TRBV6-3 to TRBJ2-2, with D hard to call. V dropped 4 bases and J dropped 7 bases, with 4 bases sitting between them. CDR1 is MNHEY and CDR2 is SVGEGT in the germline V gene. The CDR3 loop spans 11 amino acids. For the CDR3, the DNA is TGTGCCAGCAGTTCGGGCGGGGAGCTGTTTTTT. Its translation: CASSSGGELFF.

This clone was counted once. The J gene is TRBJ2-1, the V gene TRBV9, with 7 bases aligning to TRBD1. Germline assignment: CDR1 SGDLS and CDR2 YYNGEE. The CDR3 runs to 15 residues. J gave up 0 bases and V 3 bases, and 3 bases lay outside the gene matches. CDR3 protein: CASSATGSSYNEQFF. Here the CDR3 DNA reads TGTGCCAGCAGCGCGACAGGGAGCTCCTACAATGAGCAGTTCTTC.

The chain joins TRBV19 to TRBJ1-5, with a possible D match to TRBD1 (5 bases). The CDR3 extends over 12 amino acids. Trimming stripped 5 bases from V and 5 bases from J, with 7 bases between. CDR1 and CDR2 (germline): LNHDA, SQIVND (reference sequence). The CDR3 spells CASSRGDQPQHF. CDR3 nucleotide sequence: TGTGCCAGTAGTCGGGGGGATCAGCCCCAGCATTTT.

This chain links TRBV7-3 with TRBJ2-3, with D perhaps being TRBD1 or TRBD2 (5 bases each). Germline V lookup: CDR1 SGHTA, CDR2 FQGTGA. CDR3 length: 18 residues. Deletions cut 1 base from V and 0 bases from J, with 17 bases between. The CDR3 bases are TGTGCCAGCAGCTTAATGAGGGGTGGCCTTCGTAGCACAGATACGCAGTATTTT. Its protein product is CASSLMRGGLRSTDTQYF.

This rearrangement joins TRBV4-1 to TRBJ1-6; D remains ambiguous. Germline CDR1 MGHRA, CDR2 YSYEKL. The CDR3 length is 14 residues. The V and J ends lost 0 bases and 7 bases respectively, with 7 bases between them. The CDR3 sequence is CASSQEPGNSPLHF. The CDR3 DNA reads TGCGCCAGCAGCCAAGAACCAGGCAATTCACCCCTCCACTTT.

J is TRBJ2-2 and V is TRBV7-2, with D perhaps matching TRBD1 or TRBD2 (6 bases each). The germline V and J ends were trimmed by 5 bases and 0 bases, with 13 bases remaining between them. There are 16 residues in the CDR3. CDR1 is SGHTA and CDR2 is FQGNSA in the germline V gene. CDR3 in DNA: TGTGCCAGCAGCCCCGGGGGCGCCGCGAACACCGGGGAGCTGTTTTTT. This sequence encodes CASSPGGAANTGELFF.

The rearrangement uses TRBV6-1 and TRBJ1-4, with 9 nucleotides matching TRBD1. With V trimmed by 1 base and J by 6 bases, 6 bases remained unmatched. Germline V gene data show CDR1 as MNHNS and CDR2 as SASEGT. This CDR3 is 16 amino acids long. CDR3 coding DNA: TGTGCCAGCAGTGAAGATGCGGGACAGGGAGATGAAAAACTGTTTTTT. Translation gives CASSEDAGQGDEKLFF.

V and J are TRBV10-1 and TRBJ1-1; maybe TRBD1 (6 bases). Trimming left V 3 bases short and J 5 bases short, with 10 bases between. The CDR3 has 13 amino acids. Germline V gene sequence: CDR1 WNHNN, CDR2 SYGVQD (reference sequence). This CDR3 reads CASSEQGGTEAFF. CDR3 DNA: TGCGCCAGCAGTGAACAGGGAGGAACTGAAGCTTTCTTT.

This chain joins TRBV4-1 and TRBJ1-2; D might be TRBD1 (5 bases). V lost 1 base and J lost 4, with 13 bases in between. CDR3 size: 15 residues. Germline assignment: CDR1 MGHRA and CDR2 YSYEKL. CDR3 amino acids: CASSQAAGRGYGYTF. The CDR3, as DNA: TGCGCCAGCAGCCAAGCGGCAGGGAGGGGCTATGGCTACACCTTC.

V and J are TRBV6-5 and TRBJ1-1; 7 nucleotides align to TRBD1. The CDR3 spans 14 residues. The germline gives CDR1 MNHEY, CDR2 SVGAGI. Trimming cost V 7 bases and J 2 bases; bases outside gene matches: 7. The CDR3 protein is CASMKGQINTEAFF. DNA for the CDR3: TGTGCCAGCATGAAGGGACAGATAAACACTGAAGCTTTCTTT.

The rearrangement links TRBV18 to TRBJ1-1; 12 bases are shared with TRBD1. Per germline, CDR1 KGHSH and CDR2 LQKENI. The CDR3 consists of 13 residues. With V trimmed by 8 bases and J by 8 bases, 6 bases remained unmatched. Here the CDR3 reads CASLGTGGAEAFF. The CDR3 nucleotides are TGTGCCAGCCTGGGGACAGGGGGCGCGGAAGCTTTCTTT.

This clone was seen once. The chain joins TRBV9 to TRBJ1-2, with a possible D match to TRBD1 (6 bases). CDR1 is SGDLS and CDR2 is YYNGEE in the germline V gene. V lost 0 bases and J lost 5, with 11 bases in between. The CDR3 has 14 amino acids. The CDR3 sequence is CASSVEAGTYGYTF. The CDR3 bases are TGTGCCAGCAGCGTAGAGGCAGGGACATATGGCTACACCTTC.

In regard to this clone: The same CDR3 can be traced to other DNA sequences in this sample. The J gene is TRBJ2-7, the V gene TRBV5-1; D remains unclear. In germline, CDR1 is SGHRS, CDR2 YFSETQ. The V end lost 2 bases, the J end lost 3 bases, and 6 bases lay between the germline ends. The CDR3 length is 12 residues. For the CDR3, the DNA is TGCGCCAGCAGCTTATCTAGCTACGAGCAGTACTTC. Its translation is CASSLSSYEQYF.

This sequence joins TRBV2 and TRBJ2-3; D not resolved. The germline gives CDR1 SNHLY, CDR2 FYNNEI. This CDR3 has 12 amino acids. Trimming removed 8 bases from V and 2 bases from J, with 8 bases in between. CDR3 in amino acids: CASLQITDTQYF. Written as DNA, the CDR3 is TGTGCCAGCCTACAGATCACAGATACGCAGTATTTT.

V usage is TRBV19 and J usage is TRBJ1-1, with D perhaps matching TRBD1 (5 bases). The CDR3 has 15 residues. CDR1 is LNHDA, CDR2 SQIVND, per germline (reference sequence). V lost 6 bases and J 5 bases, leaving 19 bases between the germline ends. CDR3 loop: CASSRYQGGGTEAFF. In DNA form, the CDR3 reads TGTGCCAGTAGCAGATACCAGGGAGGTGGGACTGAAGCTTTCTTT.

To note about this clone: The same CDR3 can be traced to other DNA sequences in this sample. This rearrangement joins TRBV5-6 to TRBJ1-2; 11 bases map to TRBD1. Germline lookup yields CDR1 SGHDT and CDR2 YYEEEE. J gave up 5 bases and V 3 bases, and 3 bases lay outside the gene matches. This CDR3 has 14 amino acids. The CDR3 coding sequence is TGTGCCAGCAGCTCAGGGACAGGGGGATATGGCTACACCTTC. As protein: CASSSGTGGYGYTF.

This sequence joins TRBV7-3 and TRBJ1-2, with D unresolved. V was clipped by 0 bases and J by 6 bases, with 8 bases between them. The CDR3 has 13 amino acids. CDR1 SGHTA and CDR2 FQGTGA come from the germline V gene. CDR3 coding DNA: TGTGCCAGCAGCTTAACCCGATTTGATGGCTACACCTTC. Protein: CASSLTRFDGYTF.

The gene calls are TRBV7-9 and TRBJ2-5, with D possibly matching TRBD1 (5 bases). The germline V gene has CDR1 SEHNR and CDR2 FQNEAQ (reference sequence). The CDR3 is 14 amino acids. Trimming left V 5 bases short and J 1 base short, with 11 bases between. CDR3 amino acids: CASSPQEFQETQYF. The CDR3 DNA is TGTGCCAGCAGCCCACAGGAGTTCCAAGAGACCCAGTACTTC.

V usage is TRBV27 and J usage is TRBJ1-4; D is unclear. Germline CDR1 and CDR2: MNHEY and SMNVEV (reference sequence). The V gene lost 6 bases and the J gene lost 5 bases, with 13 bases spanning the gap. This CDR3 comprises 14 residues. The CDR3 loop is CASRMMGRNEKLFF. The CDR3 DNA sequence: TGTGCCAGCAGGATGATGGGCAGAAATGAAAAACTGTTTTTT.

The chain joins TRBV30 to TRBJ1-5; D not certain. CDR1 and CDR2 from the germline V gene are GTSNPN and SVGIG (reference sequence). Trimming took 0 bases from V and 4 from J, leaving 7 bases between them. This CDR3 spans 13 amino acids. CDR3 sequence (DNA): TGTGCCTGGAGTGTACTGTGGAATCAGCCCCAGCATTTT. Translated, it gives CAWSVLWNQPQHF.

CDR3 sequence reads: CASSPQERYTEAFF. For the CDR3, the DNA is TGTGCCAGCAGTCCTCAGGAGAGGTATACTGAAGCTTTCTTT. V usage is TRBV27 and J usage is TRBJ1-1; D ambiguous. This CDR3 has 14 residues. Germline CDR1 reads MNHEY; CDR2 reads SMNVEV (reference sequence). V was trimmed by 5 bases and J by 5 bases, leaving 15 bases between them.

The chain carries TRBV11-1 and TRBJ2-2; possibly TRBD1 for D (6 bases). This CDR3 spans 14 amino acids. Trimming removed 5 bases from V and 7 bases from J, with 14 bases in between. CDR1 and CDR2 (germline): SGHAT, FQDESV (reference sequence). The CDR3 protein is CASSEQGDGGELFF. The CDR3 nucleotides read TGTGCCAGCAGCGAACAGGGAGACGGCGGGGAGCTGTTTTTT.

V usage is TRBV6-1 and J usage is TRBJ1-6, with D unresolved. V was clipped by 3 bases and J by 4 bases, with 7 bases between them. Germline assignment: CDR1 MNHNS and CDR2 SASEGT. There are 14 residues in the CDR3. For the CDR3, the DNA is TGTGCCAGCAGTGAGATGGTTTATAATTCACCCCTCCACTTT. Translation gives CASSEMVYNSPLHF.

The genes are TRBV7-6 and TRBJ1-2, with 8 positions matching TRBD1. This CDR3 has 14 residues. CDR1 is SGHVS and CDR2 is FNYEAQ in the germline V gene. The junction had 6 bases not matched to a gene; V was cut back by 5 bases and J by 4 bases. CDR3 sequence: CASSIGTGFYGYTF. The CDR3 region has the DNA TGTGCCAGCAGCATCGGGACAGGCTTCTATGGCTACACCTTC.

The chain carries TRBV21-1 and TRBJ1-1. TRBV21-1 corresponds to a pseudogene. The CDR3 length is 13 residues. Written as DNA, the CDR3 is TGTGCCAGCAGCAAAGGAATAAGCACTGAAGCTTTCTTT. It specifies CASSKGISTEAFF.

CDR3 in DNA: TGTGCCAGCAGCCTACAGGGGGGAGATCAGCCCCAGCATTTT. Amino acid sequence: CASSLQGGDQPQHF. The chain recombines TRBV7-3 with TRBJ1-5; 8 bases align to TRBD1. CDR1 is SGHTA and CDR2 is FQGTGA in the germline V gene. Losses at the gene ends were 5 bases for V and 5 bases for J; bases not matched to a gene: 5. The CDR3 has 14 residues.

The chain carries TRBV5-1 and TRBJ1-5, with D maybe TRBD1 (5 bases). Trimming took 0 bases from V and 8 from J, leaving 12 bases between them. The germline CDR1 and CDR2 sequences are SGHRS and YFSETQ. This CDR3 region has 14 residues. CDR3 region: CASSLEGQLEPQHF. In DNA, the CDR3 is TGCGCCAGCAGCTTGGAGGGGCAATTGGAGCCCCAGCATTTT.

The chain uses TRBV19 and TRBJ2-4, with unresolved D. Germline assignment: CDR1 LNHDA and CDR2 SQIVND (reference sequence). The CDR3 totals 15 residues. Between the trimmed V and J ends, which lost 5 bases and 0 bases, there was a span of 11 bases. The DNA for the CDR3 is TGTGCCAGTAGTGTCAGTGGAATAGCCAAAAACATTCAGTACTTC. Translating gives CASSVSGIAKNIQYF.

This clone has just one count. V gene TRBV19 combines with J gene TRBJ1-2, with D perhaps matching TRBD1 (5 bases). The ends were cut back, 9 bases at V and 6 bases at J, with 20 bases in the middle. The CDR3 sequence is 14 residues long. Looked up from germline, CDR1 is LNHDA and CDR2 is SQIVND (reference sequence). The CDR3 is CARSSDSGFDGYTF. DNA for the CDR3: TGTGCCAGGTCCTCCGACAGTGGATTTGATGGCTACACCTTC. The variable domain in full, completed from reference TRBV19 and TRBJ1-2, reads DGGITQSPKYLFRKEGQNVTLSCEQNLNHDAMYWYRQDPGQGLRLIYYSQIVNDFQKGDIAEGYSVSREKKESFPLTVTSAQKNPTAFYLCARSSDSGFDGYTFGSGTRLTVV.